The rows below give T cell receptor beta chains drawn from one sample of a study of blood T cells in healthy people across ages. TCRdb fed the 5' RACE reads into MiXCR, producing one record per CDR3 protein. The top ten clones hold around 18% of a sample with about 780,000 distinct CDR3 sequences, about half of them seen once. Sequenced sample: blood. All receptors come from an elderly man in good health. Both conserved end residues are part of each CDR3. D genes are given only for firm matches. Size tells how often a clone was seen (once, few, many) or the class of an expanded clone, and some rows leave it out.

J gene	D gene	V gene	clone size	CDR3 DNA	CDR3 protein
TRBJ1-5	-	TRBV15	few	TGTGCCACCAGCAGAGATAGGGGTTCGGGCAATCAGCCCCAGCATTTT	CATSRDRGSGNQPQHF
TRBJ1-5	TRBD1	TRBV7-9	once	TGTGCCAGCAGCCCCGGGCGGGGGACAGGGGGCTTGGACAATCAGCCCCAGCATTTT	CASSPGRGTGGLDNQPQHF
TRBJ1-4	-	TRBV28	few	TGTGCCAGCAGTCCCCCGGTACGGGAAAAACTGTTTTTT	CASSPPVREKLFF
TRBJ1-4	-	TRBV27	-	TGTGCCAGCAGTTTATGGCCCCCGGAGAGGGTGGGTGAAAAACTGTTTTTT	CASSLWPPERVGEKLFF
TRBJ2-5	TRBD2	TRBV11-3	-	TGTGCCAGCAGCTTAGAAGGCGCGGGAGTTATGTACTTC	CASSLEGAGVMYF
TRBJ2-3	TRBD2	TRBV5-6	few	TGTGCCAGCAGCCTCCGGGGGAGAGGCGGGAGGACAGATACGCAGTATTTT	CASSLRGRGGRTDTQYF
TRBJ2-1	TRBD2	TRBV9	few	TGTGCCAGCAGCGTAGCTGGTAGCGGGAGGCATAGCTCCTACAATGAGCAGTTCTTC	CASSVAGSGRHSSYNEQFF
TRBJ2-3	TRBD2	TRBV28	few	TGTGCCAGCAGTTTAAGACTAGCGGGAGGGGTCACAGATACGCAGTATTTT	CASSLRLAGGVTDTQYF
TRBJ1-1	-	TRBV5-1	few	TGCGCCAGCGCGGACCCAGGGAGGGCTGAAGCTTTCTTT	CASADPGRAEAFF
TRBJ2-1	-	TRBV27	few	TGTGCCAGCAGTTCACGGGTGGATAACTACAATGAGCAGTTCTTC	CASSSRVDNYNEQFF
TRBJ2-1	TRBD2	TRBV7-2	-	TGTGCCAGCAGCTTAAGTGTGTCCAGCGGGGCCTACAATGAGCAGTTCTTC	CASSLSVSSGAYNEQFF
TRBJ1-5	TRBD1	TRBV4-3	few	TGCGCCAGCAGCCACCAGACAGGGAGCAATCAGCCCCAGCATTTT	CASSHQTGSNQPQHF
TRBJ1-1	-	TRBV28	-	TGTGCCAGCACCGCCCGGGTCACTGAAGCTTTCTTT	CASTARVTEAFF
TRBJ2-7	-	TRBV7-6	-	TGTGCCAGCAGCCCAGGGAGAGGGGAATCCTACGAGCAGTACTTC	CASSPGRGESYEQYF
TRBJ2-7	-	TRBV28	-	TGTGCCAGCAGTTTAAACGCGGGAAGGGGCTACGAGCAGTACTTC	CASSLNAGRGYEQYF
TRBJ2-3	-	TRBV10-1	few	TGCGCCAGCAGTGAGTCCGACCCAGGGGATACGCAGTATTTT	CASSESDPGDTQYF
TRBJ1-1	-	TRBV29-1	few	TGCAGCGTTGAAGGCAGTATGAACACTGAAGCTTTCTTT	CSVEGSMNTEAFF
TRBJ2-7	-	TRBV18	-	TGTGCCAGCTCACCGGGGGGATCCCGCCTATACGAGCAGTACTTC	CASSPGGSRLYEQYF
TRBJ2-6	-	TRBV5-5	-	TGTGCCAGCAGCTTGGGGCAGGCCTCTGGGGCCAACGTCCTGACTTTC	CASSLGQASGANVLTF
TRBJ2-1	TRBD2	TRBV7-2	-	TGTGCCAGCAGCTTAGGGCCCTCGTTTAGCGGGCCCCCAAAAGGCTCCTACAATGAGCAGTTCTTC	CASSLGPSFSGPPKGSYNEQFF
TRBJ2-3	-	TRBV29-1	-	TGCAGCGTTATTATCGGTTCTACGCAGTATTTT	CSVIIGSTQYF
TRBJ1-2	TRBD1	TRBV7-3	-	TGTGCCAGCAGCCCGCGGACAGGGGATCTCTATGGCTACACCTTC	CASSPRTGDLYGYTF
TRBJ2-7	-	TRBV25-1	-	TGTGCCAGCACAAGGGGATTTCCATCCTACGAGCAGTACTTC	CASTRGFPSYEQYF
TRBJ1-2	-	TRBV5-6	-	TGTGCCAGCACCCTCCCCGGGAGGGGAGGGAGTGGCTACACCTTC	CASTLPGRGGSGYTF
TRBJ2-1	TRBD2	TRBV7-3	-	TGTGCCAGCAGCTTACAAGCGGGAGTTTACAATGAGCAGTTCTTC	CASSLQAGVYNEQFF
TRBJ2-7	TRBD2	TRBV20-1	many	TGCAGTGCTAGAGGGGGAGCGGGAGCGGTTAACGAGCAGTACTTC	CSARGGAGAVNEQYF
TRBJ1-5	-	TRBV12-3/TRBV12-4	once	TGTGCCAGCAGCGAAAGTTTTTCCGGCAATCAGCCCCAGCATTTT	CASSESFSGNQPQHF
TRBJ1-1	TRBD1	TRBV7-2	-	TGTGCCAGCAGTTGGACAGGGGGTACTGAAGCTTTCTTT	CASSWTGGTEAFF
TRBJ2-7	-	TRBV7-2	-	TGTGCCAGCAGCAATCAGGGTGGGGGCTACGAGCAGTACTTC	CASSNQGGGYEQYF
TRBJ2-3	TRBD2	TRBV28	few	TGTGCCAGCTATTCTGGCGGGGGTTACACAGATACGCAGTATTTT	CASYSGGGYTDTQYF
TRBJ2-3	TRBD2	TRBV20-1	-	TGCAGTGCTAGACCCGAGCGGGAGGGATATACGCAGTATTTT	CSARPEREGYTQYF
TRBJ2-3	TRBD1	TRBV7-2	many	TGTGCCAGCAGCAACCAACAGGGGGCGACAGATACGCAGTATTTT	CASSNQQGATDTQYF
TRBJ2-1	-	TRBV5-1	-	TGCGCCAGCAGCTTGGCTCTCGACACCAGCTCCTACAATGAGCAGTTCTTC	CASSLALDTSSYNEQFF
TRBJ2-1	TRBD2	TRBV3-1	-	TGTGCCAGCAGCTTGCGGGCGGGACTAGCGGGGGATGAGCAGTTCTTC	CASSLRAGLAGDEQFF
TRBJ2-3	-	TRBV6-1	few	TGTGCCAGCAGTGAGGTGAAGCCGCAGTATTTT	CASSEVKPQYF
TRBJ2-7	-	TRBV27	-	TGTGCCAGCAGTGCTCATCGACTCAACGAGCAGTACTTC	CASSAHRLNEQYF
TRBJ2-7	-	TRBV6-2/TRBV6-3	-	TGTGCCAGCAGTTACTCGGTGGAGCAGTACTTC	CASSYSVEQYF
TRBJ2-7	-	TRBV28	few	TGTGCCAGCAGTTTAGACACCGCCTACGAGCAGTACTTC	CASSLDTAYEQYF
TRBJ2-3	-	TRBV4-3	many	TGCGCCAGCAGCCAAGATACAGGTACAGATACGCAGTATTTT	CASSQDTGTDTQYF
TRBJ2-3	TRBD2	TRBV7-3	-	TGTGCCAGCAGCACCGCTCCGGGACTAGCCACAGATACGCAGTATTTT	CASSTAPGLATDTQYF
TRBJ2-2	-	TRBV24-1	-	TGTGCCACCAGTGAAAGGGAAAACACCGGGGAGCTGTTTTTT	CATSERENTGELFF
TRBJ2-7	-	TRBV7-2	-	TGTGCCAGCAGCTTCGTGCAGGAGACCTACGAGCAGTACTTC	CASSFVQETYEQYF
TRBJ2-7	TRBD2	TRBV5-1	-	TGCGCCAGCAGCTTGGAACTAGCGCCTTCCTACGAGCAGTACTTC	CASSLELAPSYEQYF
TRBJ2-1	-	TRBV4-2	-	TGTGCCCGCAGCTCTGCGACCATCAATGAGCAGTTCTTC	CARSSATINEQFF
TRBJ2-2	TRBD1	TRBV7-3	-	TGTGCCAGCGGGTCAGGGGGCCGGATAGCGAACACCGGGGAGCTGTTTTTT	CASGSGGRIANTGELFF
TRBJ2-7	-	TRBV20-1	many	TGCAGTGCTTTCCGAAATCCCCCGGGGGAGCAGTACTTC	CSAFRNPPGEQYF
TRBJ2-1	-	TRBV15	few	TGTGCCACTACCTCCAGTAGAGGCTCCTACAATGAGCAGTTCTTC	CATTSSRGSYNEQFF
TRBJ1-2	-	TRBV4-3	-	TGCGCCAGCAGCCAAGAAGCGGCAGGGATTGGCTATGGCTACACCTTC	CASSQEAAGIGYGYTF
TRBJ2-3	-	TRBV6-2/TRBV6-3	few	TGTGCCAGCAGTAGGACAGATCCAGATACGCAGTATTTT	CASSRTDPDTQYF
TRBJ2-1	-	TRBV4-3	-	TGCGCCAGCAGCCAAGTATTTAATGAGCGGTTCTTC	CASSQVFNERFF
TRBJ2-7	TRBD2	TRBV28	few	TGTGCCAGCAGTTTAACTAGCGGGCCCTACAATGAGCAGTACTTC	CASSLTSGPYNEQYF
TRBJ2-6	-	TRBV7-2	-	TGTGCCAGCAGCTTCGCTCCGTCCTCTGGGGCCAACGTCCTGACTTTC	CASSFAPSSGANVLTF
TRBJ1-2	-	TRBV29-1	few	TGCAGCGTTTCGACCTCGACACGGCCAGGCTATGGCTACACCTTC	CSVSTSTRPGYGYTF
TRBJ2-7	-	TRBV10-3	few	TGTGCCACTAAAGGGAGTCCCGGAGGGGTCGAGCAGTACTTC	CATKGSPGGVEQYF
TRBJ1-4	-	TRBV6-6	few	TGTGCCAGCAGTTACTCGATCGGTGGCAGTGGAGAAAAACTGTTTTTT	CASSYSIGGSGEKLFF
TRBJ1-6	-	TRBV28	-	TGTGCCAGCAGTTCCCTGGAGGCCGGCAATTCACCCCTCCACTTT	CASSSLEAGNSPLHF
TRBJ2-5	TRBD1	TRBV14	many	TGTGCCAGCAGCCGACCGGGACAGGGCCATGGGACCCAGTACTTC	CASSRPGQGHGTQYF
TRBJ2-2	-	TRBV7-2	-	TGTGCCAGTATGCCCCTAGGTCCGAACACCGGGGAGCTGTTTTTT	CASMPLGPNTGELFF
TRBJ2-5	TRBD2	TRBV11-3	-	TGTGCCAGCAGCCTGGGAGCCGGGACTAGCAATGAGCAGTACTTC	CASSLGAGTSNEQYF
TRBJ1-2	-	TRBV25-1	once	TGTGCCAGCAGTGACGGCGGGGGTGCCCCCTATGGCTACACCTTC	CASSDGGGAPYGYTF